What follows are 25 T cell receptor beta chains derived from one specimen sequenced in a study of control samples from healthy donors and cancer patients. Clones were read by immunoSEQ multiplex PCR, and TCRdb kept only the in-frame ones, dropping some. The table records approximately 70,000 clones, 89% of them present only once. Sequenced: PBMCs. These TCRs come from a man in his sixties with colorectal cancer.

This chain uses TRBV21-1 with TRBJ1-5; no check of the table's D call, TRBD1, against the DNA was made. TRBV21-1 is annotated as a pseudogene. The CDR3 covers 15 residues. CDR3 sequence reads: CASSNTDRSNQPQHF. The DNA of the CDR3 is TGTGCCAGCAGCAATACGGACAGAAGCAATCAGCCCCAGCATTTT.

The chain couples TRBV12-5 to TRBJ2-2; 9 bases map to TRBD1. This CDR3 is built from 19 residues. V dropped 1 base and J dropped 3; count of bases not matched to a gene: 12. From germline, CDR1 is LGHNT and CDR2 FRNRAP. The CDR3 DNA follows: TGTGCTAGTGGTTTGGCCAGGACAGGGGTCAACTTGGACACCGGGGAGCTGTTTTTT. Its protein is CASGLARTGVNLDTGELFF.

This clone has only a few counts. V gene TRBV5-1 combines with J gene TRBJ1-5; D is perhaps TRBD1 (5 bases). Germline V gene sequence: CDR1 SGHRS, CDR2 YFSETQ. There are 17 residues in the CDR3. V was trimmed by 3 bases and J by 0 bases, leaving 16 bases between them. The CDR3 DNA reads as TGCGCCAGCAGCTGGGGCCCGACAGTGAATAGCAATCAGCCCCAGCATTTT. Translating gives CASSWGPTVNSNQPQHF. The full variable domain, its missing parts supplied by reference TRBV5-1 and TRBJ1-5, is KAGVTQTPRYLIKTRGQQVTLSCSPISGHRSVSWYQQTPGQGLQFLFEYFSETQRNKGNFPGRFSGRQFSNSRSEMNVSTLELGDSALYLCASSWGPTVNSNQPQHFGDGTRLSIL.

This chain joins TRBV7-7 and TRBJ2-3; D may be TRBD1 or TRBD2 (6 bases each). Trimming stripped 1 base from V and 6 bases from J, with 14 bases between. The CDR3 runs 15 residues. CDR1 and CDR2 (germline): SSHAT, FNYEAQ (reference sequence). For the CDR3, the DNA is TGTGCCAGCAGCTTAGTGTGGGGGGCCTGGGATACGCAGTATTTT. It specifies CASSLVWGAWDTQYF.

V usage is TRBV10-1 and J usage is TRBJ2-1, with 10 bases fitting TRBD2. The ends lost 0 bases at V and 4 bases at J; junction bases unmatched: 0. CDR3 size: 15 residues. CDR1 is WNHNN, CDR2 SYGVQD, per germline (reference sequence). As DNA, the CDR3 is TGCGCCAGCAGTGAGTCTAGCGGGGGGTACAATGAGCAGTTCTTC. Translated, it gives CASSESSGGYNEQFF.

The chain joins TRBV2 to TRBJ2-1; 11 bases are a match to TRBD2. The CDR3 sequence is 15 residues long. The V gene end was trimmed by 6 bases and the J gene end by 4 bases; junction bases not matched to a gene: 5. CDR1 is SNHLY and CDR2 is FYNNEI in the germline V gene. CDR3 sequence (DNA): TGTGCCAGCAGCACTAGCGGGGGCCCTTACAATGAGCAGTTCTTC. Translation gives CASSTSGGPYNEQFF.

The rearrangement links TRBV30 to TRBJ2-2; D might be TRBD1 (5 bases). Germline V gene lookup returns CDR1 GTSNPN and CDR2 SVGIG (reference sequence). This CDR3 contains 14 residues. V was shortened by 1 base and J by 5 bases, with 11 bases between the two germline ends. The CDR3 DNA sequence: TGTGCCTGGAGTGGGGGCTTGCGGACCGGGGAGCTGTTTTTT. This codes for CAWSGGLRTGELFF. Together with reference TRBV30 and TRBJ2-2, the CDR3 gives the full variable domain: SQTIHQWPATLVQPVGSPLSLECTVEGTSNPNLYWYRQAAGRGLQLLFYSVGIGQISSEVPQNLSASRPQDRQFILSSKKLLLSDSGFYLCAWSGGLRTGELFFGEGSRLTVL.

V usage is TRBV6-2 or TRBV6-3 and J usage is TRBJ2-7; 8 bases match TRBD1. Looked up from germline, CDR1 is MNHEY and CDR2 is SVGEGT. J was trimmed by 2 bases and V by 7 bases; bases with no gene match: 10. The CDR3 runs to 15 residues. The CDR3 nucleotides are TGTGCCAGCACCCCGTGGCGGGACAGGCCCTACGAGCAGTACTTC. It yields the protein CASTPWRDRPYEQYF.

This clone appeared a single time. The chain links TRBV7-9 to TRBJ1-4; TRBD1 is a possible D gene (5 bases). The V end lost 5 bases, the J end lost 7 bases, and 11 bases lay between the germline ends. Germline lookup yields CDR1 SEHNR and CDR2 FQNEAQ (reference sequence). The CDR3 length is 13 residues. The CDR3 nucleotides read TGTGCCAGCAGCATCTCCGGGGCTGAAAAACTGTTTTTT. It translates to CASSISGAEKLFF.

The V gene is TRBV27, the J gene TRBJ1-2, with 9 bases that match TRBD1. CDR1 and CDR2 from the germline V gene are MNHEY and SMNVEV (reference sequence). J was trimmed by 4 bases and V by 6 bases; bases with no gene match: 6. The CDR3 has 14 residues. For the CDR3, the DNA is TGTGCCAGCAGCAGAGGACAGGGGACCTATGGCTACACCTTC. This gives the protein CASSRGQGTYGYTF.

V gene TRBV29-1 combines with J gene TRBJ2-5; D not resolved. Per the germline V gene, CDR1 is SQVTM and CDR2 is ANQGSEA. The CDR3 contains 11 residues. V shed 7 bases and J shed 2 bases, with 8 bases lying between them. This CDR3 reads CSARTQETQYF. The CDR3 nucleotides are TGCAGCGCCCGTACGCAAGAGACCCAGTACTTC.

The chain combines TRBV5-1 with TRBJ1-1, with a weak D call TRBD1 (6 bases). V lost 6 bases and J lost 0, with 18 bases in between. There are 16 residues in the CDR3. CDR1 and CDR2 from the germline V gene are SGHRS and YFSETQ. The CDR3 region is CASTTGQPNMNTEAFF. The CDR3 DNA reads as TGCGCCAGCACCACTGGACAGCCCAATATGAACACTGAAGCTTTCTTT.

This clone was detected only once. The chain employs TRBV14 and TRBJ2-3; TRBD2 aligns across 8 bases. Germline V gives CDR1 SGHDN, CDR2 FVKESK. Trimming cost V 1 base and J 4 bases; bases outside gene matches: 13. The length of the CDR3 is 18 residues. The CDR3 bases are TGTGCCAGCAGCCAAGGGAATTCAGCGGGGGCGTTTGCAGATACGCAGTATTTT. Its translation: CASSQGNSAGAFADTQYF.

The chain links TRBV19 to TRBJ1-1; no firm D call. The V and J ends lost 0 bases and 2 bases respectively, with 7 bases between them. Germline V gene lookup returns CDR1 LNHDA and CDR2 SQIVND (reference sequence). There are 14 residues in the CDR3. The CDR3, as DNA: TGTGCCAGTAGTATAGAGTGGCAAAACACTGAAGCTTTCTTT. Its protein product is CASSIEWQNTEAFF.

The V call is TRBV6-2 or TRBV6-3, the J call TRBJ1-1; the D is unclear. Germline values: CDR1 MNHEY, CDR2 SVGEGT. V dropped 2 bases and J dropped 5 bases, with 12 bases sitting between them. The CDR3 consists of 14 residues. CDR3 amino acids: CASSYVGIMTEAFF. The CDR3 nucleotides read TGTGCCAGCAGTTACGTGGGGATAATGACTGAAGCTTTCTTT.

The CDR3: CASSLAGREQFF. The CDR3 DNA sequence: TGTGCCAGCAGCTTGGCGGGGCGTGAGCAGTTCTTC. This chain joins TRBV7-2 and TRBJ2-1, with D maybe TRBD2 (6 bases). This CDR3 spans 12 amino acids. Trimming took 3 bases from V and 9 from J, leaving 9 bases between them. CDR1 and CDR2 from the germline V gene are SGHTA and FQGNSA. Filled out from reference TRBV7-2 and TRBJ2-1, the complete variable domain reads GAGVSQSPSNKVTEKGKDVELRCDPISGHTALYWYRQSLGQGLEFLIYFQGNSAPDKSGLPSDRFSAERTGGSVSTLTIQRTQQEDSAVYLCASSLAGREQFFGPGTRLTVL.

The rearrangement joins TRBV5-1 to TRBJ2-7; 8 nucleotides match TRBD2. The CDR3 is 15 amino acids. J lost 3 bases, V lost 5 bases, and 10 bases had no gene match. Germline V gene lookup returns CDR1 SGHRS and CDR2 YFSETQ. The CDR3 DNA reads TGCGCCAGCAGACCCACAGCGGGGGCTGTCTACGAGCAGTACTTC. It yields the protein CASRPTAGAVYEQYF.

V usage is TRBV5-6 and J usage is TRBJ1-5; D unclear. Looked up from germline, CDR1 is SGHDT and CDR2 is YYEEEE. The CDR3 spans 15 residues. The V end lost 2 bases, the J end lost 3 bases, and 12 bases lay between the germline ends. CDR3 sequence reads: CASSFFTGFNQPQHF. The CDR3 nucleotides read TGTGCCAGCAGCTTTTTTACGGGCTTCAATCAGCCCCAGCATTTT.

The chain joins TRBV6-6 to TRBJ2-1; the D gene is possibly TRBD2 (7 bases). CDR1 and CDR2 from the germline V gene are MNHNY and SVGAGI (reference sequence). The V and J ends lost 5 bases and 2 bases respectively, with 10 bases between them. CDR3 length: 14 amino acids. The CDR3 sequence is CASSRGGTYNEQFF. CDR3 bases: TGTGCCAGCAGTAGGGGGGGGACCTACAATGAGCAGTTCTTC.

The V and J genes are TRBV7-6 and TRBJ2-7; no reliable D call. This CDR3 has 13 amino acids. V gave up 1 base and J gave up 4 bases, with 8 bases separating them. Germline CDR1 and CDR2: SGHVS and FNYEAQ. CDR3 protein: CASSLGGLYEQYF. CDR3 in DNA: TGTGCCAGCAGCTTAGGGGGTCTTTACGAGCAGTACTTC.

The chain has TRBV28 and TRBJ1-4; a weak D match, TRBD1 (6 bases). V was trimmed by 4 bases and J by 10 bases, leaving 31 bases between them. The length of the CDR3 is 19 residues. Germline V lookup: CDR1 MDHEN, CDR2 SYDVKM. CDR3 sequence reads: CASSSQWGLGRSLDGKLFF. The CDR3 DNA follows: TGTGCCAGCAGTTCTCAGTGGGGGCTAGGGCGTAGCCTTGATGGAAAACTGTTTTTT.

J is TRBJ2-1 and V is TRBV18; 11 bases are shared with TRBD2. The CDR3 contains 18 residues. With 1 base clipped from V and 0 bases from J, the junction kept 5 bases outside the gene matches. Germline V gene data show CDR1 as KGHSH and CDR2 as LQKENI. CDR3 in DNA: TGTGCCAGCTCACCACTAGCGGGGGGGCCCAGCTCCTACAATGAGCAGTTCTTC. Translation: CASSPLAGGPSSYNEQFF.

Details on this clone: Other DNA sequences from this sample encode an identical CDR3 as well. The chain recombines TRBV18 with TRBJ1-1; perhaps TRBD1 as D (6 bases). CDR1 is KGHSH, CDR2 LQKENI, per germline. Trimming removed 2 bases at V and 0 bases at J, with 7 bases between. This CDR3 region has 14 residues. CDR3 region: CASSPDRLNTEAFF. In nucleotides, the CDR3 is TGTGCCAGCTCACCAGACAGGTTGAACACTGAAGCTTTCTTT.

V usage is TRBV4-2 and J usage is TRBJ2-3; TRBD2 agrees at 10 bases. The CDR3 is 16 amino acids. The V segment lost 7 bases and the J segment 3 bases; nucleotides outside the gene matches: 10. Germline V lookup: CDR1 LGHNA, CDR2 YNFKEQ. CDR3 amino acids: CASTRGASGSTDTQYF. The DNA for the CDR3 is TGTGCCAGCACCCGAGGTGCTAGCGGGAGTACAGATACGCAGTATTTT.

V gene TRBV9 combines with J gene TRBJ2-2; 11 bases match TRBD2. Germline CDR1 and CDR2: SGDLS and YYNGEE. V was pared by 0 bases and J by 0 bases, with 1 base of the junction left unmatched. This CDR3 is 17 amino acids long. CDR3 sequence (DNA): TGTGCCAGCAGCGTAGGACTAGCGGGGCCGAACACCGGGGAGCTGTTTTTT. Protein sequence: CASSVGLAGPNTGELFF.